The 10 T cell receptor beta chains given below trace back to one sample, sequenced in a study of blood T cell repertoires in COVID-19. TCRdb keeps only in-frame clones here, not all; method: immunoSEQ multiplex PCR. The table includes fewer than 300,000 clones, approximately 91% detected once. Specimen: PBMCs or T cells enriched from blood (not recorded which). Every receptor here comes from a woman between 35 and 50 years old with acute COVID-19.

The V and J genes are TRBV15 and TRBJ1-2; D not resolved. Germline CDR1 and CDR2: LNHNV and YYDKDF (reference sequence). The CDR3 is 14 amino acids. V was pared by 1 base and J by 4 bases, with 10 bases between. The CDR3 nucleotides are TGTGCCACCAGCAGAGGGTTAGGGAGCTATGGCTACACCTTC. Translated: CATSRGLGSYGYTF. Filled out from reference TRBV15 and TRBJ1-2, the complete variable domain reads DAMVIQNPRYQVTQFGKPVTLSCSQTLNHNVMYWYQQKSSQAPKLLFHYYDKDFNNEADTPDNFQSRRPNTSFCFLDIRSPGLGDTAMYLCATSRGLGSYGYTFGSGTRLTVV.

This chain connects TRBV7-9 to TRBJ1-2; a possible D gene is TRBD1 (6 bases). The germline V and J ends were trimmed by 5 bases and 4 bases, with 14 bases remaining between them. Germline CDR1 SEHNR, CDR2 FQNEAQ (reference sequence). CDR3 length: 14 residues. The CDR3 here is CASSPRVTGYGYTF. The CDR3 nucleotides read TGTGCCAGCAGCCCCCGTGTGACAGGCTATGGCTACACCTTC.

Comment on this clone: Other DNA sequences in the same sample also yield this CDR3. The chain links TRBV28 to TRBJ1-5; 7 nucleotides align to TRBD1. The CDR3 has 15 residues. CDR1 and CDR2 from the germline V gene are MDHEN and SYDVKM. V lost 5 bases, J lost 1 base, and 5 bases stayed unmatched. CDR3 amino acids: CASSPRRGSNQPQHF. The DNA for the CDR3 is TGTGCCAGCAGTCCCCGCAGGGGGAGCAATCAGCCCCAGCATTTT. Based on the CDR3 plus reference TRBV28 and TRBJ1-5, the full variable domain is DVKVTQSSRYLVKRTGEKVFLECVQDMDHENMFWYRQDPGLGLRLIYFSYDVKMKEKGDIPEGYSVSREKKERFSLILESASTNQTSMYLCASSPRRGSNQPQHFGDGTRLSIL.

The chain couples TRBV14 to TRBJ1-2; D unclear. Trimming pared 3 bases from V and 0 bases from J, leaving 11 bases between. The CDR3 covers 15 residues. Germline CDR1 SGHDN, CDR2 FVKESK. The CDR3 spells CASSQGGRANYGYTF. The CDR3 region has the DNA TGTGCCAGCAGCCAGGGAGGGAGAGCTAACTATGGCTACACCTTC.

The chain joins TRBV7-8 to TRBJ2-1; perhaps TRBD2 as D (6 bases). Germline V CDR1 and CDR2: SGHVS, FQNEAQ. V shed 5 bases and J shed 10 bases, with 15 bases lying between them. This CDR3 contains 13 residues. CDR3 sequence reads: CASSIRTGEEQFF. CDR3 DNA sequence: TGTGCCAGCAGCATCCGGACGGGGGAGGAGCAGTTCTTC.

The V call is TRBV6-5, the J call TRBJ2-5; D gene ambiguous. The germline V gene encodes CDR1 MNHEY and CDR2 SVGAGI. This CDR3 is built from 14 residues. V lost 0 bases and J 2 bases, leaving 7 bases between the germline ends. The CDR3 DNA follows: TGTGCCAGCAGTTACTCCCAGTCACAAGAGACCCAGTACTTC. Translated: CASSYSQSQETQYF.

The V call is TRBV5-5, the J call TRBJ2-7; the match to TRBD2 covers 8 bases. J gave up 5 bases and V 2 bases, and 3 bases lay outside the gene matches. This CDR3 has 13 residues. CDR1 and CDR2 from the germline V gene are SGHKS and YYEKEE (reference sequence). In DNA, the CDR3 is TGTGCCAGCAGCTTTCCCGGGGGGGACGAGCAGTACTTC. Translated, it gives CASSFPGGDEQYF. The entire variable domain, with the rest obtained from reference TRBV5-5 and TRBJ2-7, is as follows: DAGVTQSPTHLIKTRGQQVTLRCSPISGHKSVSWYQQVLGQGPQFIFQYYEKEERGRGNFPDRFSARQFPNYSSELNVNALLLGDSALYLCASSFPGGDEQYFGPGTRLTVT.

The chain couples TRBV7-2 to TRBJ1-2; D unclear. CDR3 length equals 12 residues. Trimming left V 5 bases short and J 2 bases short, with 6 bases between. Germline CDR1 SGHTA, CDR2 FQGNSA. The CDR3 DNA is TGTGCCAGCAGCAACCGGAACTATGGCTACACCTTC. This gives the protein CASSNRNYGYTF.

CDR3 nucleotide sequence: TGTGCCAGCAGCCAAGCCGGGACAGGGCCTTGGCCCCTCCACTTT. This codes for CASSQAGTGPWPLHF. The chain joins TRBV3-1 (or the pseudogene TRBV3-2) to TRBJ1-6, with TRBD1 matching over 9 bases. V was pared by 1 base and J by 13 bases, with 8 bases of the junction left unmatched. The CDR3 length is 15 residues. Germline V CDR1 and CDR2: LGHDT, YNNKEL (reference sequence).

The J gene is TRBJ1-6, the V gene TRBV10-3, with 7 bases that match TRBD1. This CDR3 region has 15 residues. The germline V gene has CDR1 ENHRY and CDR2 SYGVKD. The junction had 9 bases not matched to a gene; V was cut back by 2 bases and J by 11 bases. The CDR3 here is CAISEPLDRAAPLHF. CDR3 DNA sequence: TGTGCCATCAGTGAGCCTCTAGACAGGGCGGCACCCCTCCACTTT.